One sample yielded the 24 T cell receptor beta chains listed below, sequenced in a study of control samples from healthy donors and cancer patients. The repertoire was sequenced with immunoSEQ multiplex PCR; TCRdb's copy has only in-frame clones and lacks some. The sample shows 100,000 to 110,000 clones, approximately 84% of them seen only once. Sample: blood. The receptors derive from a woman in her forties or fifties in good health.

The V gene is TRBV30, the J gene TRBJ2-3; D might be TRBD1 (6 bases). The length of the CDR3 is 13 residues. V lost 4 bases and J 2 bases, leaving 10 bases between the germline ends. Germline CDR1 GTSNPN, CDR2 SVGIG (reference sequence). CDR3 in DNA: TGTGCCTGGAAATGGACAGCCACAGATACGCAGTATTTT. As protein: CAWKWTATDTQYF. The whole variable domain, remainder taken from reference TRBV30 and TRBJ2-3, is SQTIHQWPATLVQPVGSPLSLECTVEGTSNPNLYWYRQAAGRGLQLLFYSVGIGQISSEVPQNLSASRPQDRQFILSSKKLLLSDSGFYLCAWKWTATDTQYFGPGTRLTVL.

V gene TRBV3-1 (or the pseudogene TRBV3-2) combines with J gene TRBJ2-1, with no clear D. CDR3 length: 13 amino acids. The germline CDR1 and CDR2 sequences are LGHDT and YNNKEL (reference sequence). Trimming removed 1 base at V and 7 bases at J, with 8 bases between. The CDR3 loop reads CASSQAIANEQFF. The CDR3, as DNA: TGTGCCAGCAGCCAAGCGATAGCTAATGAGCAGTTCTTC.

The CDR3 DNA reads as TGTGCCAGCAGTTACCGAACGTCCAGATCCTCTGAAGCTTTCTTT. Translating it yields CASSYRTSRSSEAFF. The rearrangement links TRBV6-5 to TRBJ1-1; no definite D call. Between the trimmed V and J ends, which lost 2 bases and 6 bases, there was a span of 16 bases. Germline-derived CDR1 and CDR2 are MNHEY and SVGAGI. The CDR3 is made up of 15 amino acids.

This clone was seen more than once but under ten times. CDR3 coding DNA: TGTGCCAGCGGCGTCCCGGTTACGAACACCGGGGAGCTGTTTTTT. Its protein is CASGVPVTNTGELFF. The J gene is TRBJ2-2, the V gene TRBV11-2; D is uncertain. The CDR3 length is 15 residues. V was trimmed by 8 bases and J by 0 bases, leaving 13 bases between them. CDR1 and CDR2 (germline): SGHAT, FQNNGV.

The chain couples TRBV7-3 to TRBJ2-5, with TRBD2 matching 10 bases. Germline trimming cut 3 bases from V and 2 bases from J; bases unmatched to any gene: 9. The CDR3 has 17 amino acids. Germline V gives CDR1 SGHTA, CDR2 FQGTGA. This chain's CDR3 is CASSLASGGANQETQYF. CDR3 sequence (DNA): TGTGCCAGCAGCTTGGCCAGCGGGGGGGCTAATCAAGAGACCCAGTACTTC.

The chain combines TRBV27 with TRBJ2-3; possible D gene TRBD2, 6 bases. This CDR3 spans 13 amino acids. Trimming stripped 6 bases from V and 2 bases from J, with 9 bases between. CDR1 MNHEY and CDR2 SMNVEV come from the germline V gene (reference sequence). CDR3 coding DNA: TGTGCCAGCAGCCGGGACTTCACAGATACGCAGTATTTT. It specifies CASSRDFTDTQYF.

The V and J genes are TRBV28 and TRBJ1-1, with unresolved D. V lost 4 bases, J lost 7 bases, and 7 bases lay in between. The CDR3 extends over 11 amino acids. Germline loops: CDR1 MDHEN, CDR2 SYDVKM. CDR3 coding DNA: TGTGCCAGCAGTTCCTCGATTGAAGCTTTCTTT. This encodes CASSSSIEAFF.

This chain joins TRBV11-2 and TRBJ1-1; 7 positions agree with TRBD1. From germline, CDR1 is SGHAT and CDR2 FQNNGV. V trimming: 7 bases; J trimming: 0 bases; junction bases outside the gene matches: 11. The CDR3 spans 16 residues. The CDR3 here is CASTVRRQGLNTEAFF. The DNA for the CDR3 is TGTGCCAGCACCGTGAGAAGACAGGGATTGAACACTGAAGCTTTCTTT.

The chain combines TRBV5-6 with TRBJ2-3, with 8 bases lining up with TRBD2. This CDR3 has 14 amino acids. Germline lookup yields CDR1 SGHDT and CDR2 YYEEEE. J gave up 2 bases and V 5 bases, and 4 bases lay outside the gene matches. CDR3 loop: CASSVAGITDTQYF. In DNA form, the CDR3 reads TGTGCCAGCAGTGTAGCGGGAATCACAGATACGCAGTATTTT.

This sequence joins TRBV9 and TRBJ2-1; possibly TRBD2 for D (7 bases). CDR1 and CDR2 (germline): SGDLS, YYNGEE. Trimming pared 4 bases from V and 3 bases from J, leaving 20 bases between. The CDR3 runs to 17 residues. The DNA for the CDR3 is TGTGCCAGCAGCCCTAATTGGGGGGGGGCTCGCTACAATGAGCAGTTCTTC. It is translated as CASSPNWGGARYNEQFF. Using reference TRBV9 and TRBJ2-1 for the parts outside the CDR3, the full variable domain is DSGVTQTPKHLITATGQRVTLRCSPRSGDLSVYWYQQSLDQGLQFLIQYYNGEERAKGNILERFSAQQFPDLHSELNLSSLELGDSALYFCASSPNWGGARYNEQFFGPGTRLTVL.

V is TRBV18 and J is TRBJ1-2; maybe TRBD1 (5 bases). V lost 0 bases and J 9 bases, leaving 17 bases between the germline ends. The CDR3 extends over 15 amino acids. In germline, CDR1 is KGHSH, CDR2 LQKENI. CDR3 region: CASSPPQGRSIRYTF. Written as DNA, the CDR3 is TGTGCCAGCTCACCACCGCAGGGAAGAAGTATTCGCTACACCTTC.

This clone came up once. The chain couples TRBV7-9 to TRBJ1-1; D remains unclear. This CDR3 contains 14 residues. Germline CDR1 SEHNR, CDR2 FQNEAQ (reference sequence). The V and J ends lost 1 base and 2 bases respectively, with 8 bases between them. The CDR3: CASSLEVRNTEAFF. As DNA, the CDR3 is TGTGCCAGCAGCTTAGAGGTCAGAAACACTGAAGCTTTCTTT.

This rearrangement joins TRBV7-2 to TRBJ1-5; maybe TRBD1 (5 bases). Trimming took off 5 bases at V and 7 bases at J, with 12 bases between the two ends. Germline values: CDR1 SGHTA, CDR2 FQGNSA. This CDR3 has 13 amino acids. CDR3 nucleotides: TGTGCCAGCAGCCCGGGGGGGAGCCAGCCCCAGCATTTT. It is translated as CASSPGGSQPQHF.

The chain joins TRBV20-1 to TRBJ2-3; unclear D gene. CDR1 and CDR2 (germline): DFQATT, SNEGSKA (reference sequence). With 5 bases removed from V and 1 base from J, the gap between germline ends came to 1 base. This CDR3 is 10 amino acids long. This CDR3 is CSAGTDTQYF. The CDR3 DNA reads as TGCAGTGCTGGCACAGATACGCAGTATTTT.

This clone was seen once. CDR3 DNA sequence: TGTGCCAGTAGTATCGGCTCGGGGGCCTACGAGCAGTACTTC. Translated: CASSIGSGAYEQYF. The rearrangement joins TRBV19 to TRBJ2-7; D possibly corresponds to TRBD2 (6 bases). Trimming took off 3 bases at V and 2 bases at J, with 11 bases between the two ends. The CDR3 consists of 14 residues. Germline CDR1 is LNHDA and CDR2 is SQIVND (reference sequence).

V is TRBV7-2 and J is TRBJ2-3; D call uncertain. From germline, CDR1 is SGHTA and CDR2 FQGNSA. Trimming cost V 2 bases and J 2 bases, with 8 bases left between them. The CDR3 has 14 residues. The CDR3 loop is CASSLWGHTDTQYF. The CDR3 bases are TGTGCCAGCAGCTTATGGGGTCACACAGATACGCAGTATTTT.

The V and J genes are TRBV5-6 and TRBJ1-2; TRBD1 matches 9 bases. This CDR3 spans 13 amino acids. V was clipped by 5 bases and J by 7 bases; unmatched bases: 6. The germline CDR1 and CDR2 sequences are SGHDT and YYEEEE. Written as DNA, the CDR3 is TGTGCCAGCAGACGGACAGGGGCAATTGGCTACACCTTC. This encodes CASRRTGAIGYTF.

The rearrangement joins TRBV7-6 to TRBJ1-1; D not resolved. The CDR3 is made up of 15 amino acids. V was clipped by 2 bases and J by 4 bases, with 14 bases between them. Germline V gene data show CDR1 as SGHVS and CDR2 as FNYEAQ. The DNA of the CDR3 is TGTGCCAGCAGCTTATCTTCTACGTTTAGCACTGAAGCTTTCTTT. It is translated as CASSLSSTFSTEAFF.

This chain joins TRBV5-1 and TRBJ2-2; 10 bases agree with TRBD2. CDR3 length: 16 residues. With 1 base clipped from V and 4 bases from J, the junction kept 4 bases outside the gene matches. Germline V lookup: CDR1 SGHRS, CDR2 YFSETQ. CDR3 amino acids: CASSLSSGGSTGELFF. The CDR3 DNA is TGCGCCAGCAGCTTGTCTAGCGGGGGTTCCACCGGGGAGCTGTTTTTT.

This rearrangement joins TRBV15 to TRBJ1-1; weak D call: TRBD1 (5 bases). Trimming took off 4 bases at V and 0 bases at J, with 12 bases between the two ends. The CDR3 has 15 amino acids. Germline values: CDR1 LNHNV, CDR2 YYDKDF (reference sequence). The CDR3 protein is CATSKAGRMNTEAFF. The CDR3 DNA reads TGTGCCACCAGCAAGGCGGGACGGATGAACACTGAAGCTTTCTTT.

This clone came up a few times. Germline and junction disagree at one end, which may indicate a read error. The J gene is TRBJ1-5, the V gene TRBV7-2, with D hard to call. Germline V gene data show CDR1 as SGHTA and CDR2 as FQGNSA. CDR3 length equals 13 residues. Written as DNA, the CDR3 is TGTGCCAGCAGCGACGGGGTGGGTCAGACCCAGCATTTT. This encodes CASSDGVGQTQHF.

J is TRBJ2-7 and V is TRBV28; TRBD1 aligns across 10 bases. In germline, CDR1 is MDHEN, CDR2 SYDVKM. The V gene end was trimmed by 10 bases and the J gene end by 0 bases; junction bases not matched to a gene: 6. The CDR3 sequence is 14 residues long. CDR3 protein: CATMGQGSSYEQYV. The CDR3 nucleotides read TGTGCCACCATGGGACAGGGGAGCTCCTACGAGCAGTACGTC.

The chain links TRBV7-2 to TRBJ1-5, with 7 positions matching TRBD1. V lost 5 bases, J lost 2 bases, and 0 bases stayed unmatched. Germline values: CDR1 SGHTA, CDR2 FQGNSA. This CDR3 is 13 amino acids long. CDR3 amino acids: CASSGQGNQPQHF. The CDR3 DNA reads TGTGCCAGCAGCGGACAGGGCAATCAGCCCCAGCATTTT.

This chain joins TRBV6-5 and TRBJ1-2; D remains ambiguous. CDR1 and CDR2 (germline): MNHEY, SVGAGI. Deletions cut 6 bases from V and 8 bases from J, with 16 bases between. The CDR3 contains 13 residues. The DNA of the CDR3 is TGTGCCAGCAGCCCCGACGCGGGAATGGGCTACACCTTC. It specifies CASSPDAGMGYTF.